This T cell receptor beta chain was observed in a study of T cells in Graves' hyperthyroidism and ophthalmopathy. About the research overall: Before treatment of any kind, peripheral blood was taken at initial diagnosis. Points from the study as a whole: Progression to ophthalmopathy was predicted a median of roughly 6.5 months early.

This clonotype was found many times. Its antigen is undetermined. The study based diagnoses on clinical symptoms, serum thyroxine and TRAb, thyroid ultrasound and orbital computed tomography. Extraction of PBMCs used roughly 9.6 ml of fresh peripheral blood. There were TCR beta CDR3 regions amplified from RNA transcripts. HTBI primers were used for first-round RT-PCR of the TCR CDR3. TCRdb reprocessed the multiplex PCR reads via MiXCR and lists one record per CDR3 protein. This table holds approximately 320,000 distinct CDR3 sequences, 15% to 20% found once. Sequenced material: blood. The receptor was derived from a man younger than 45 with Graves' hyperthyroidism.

The CDR3 DNA is TGTGCCAGCAGCCAAGCTCCATCCTACAATGAGCAGTTCTTC. Translated: CASSQAPSYNEQFF. The J gene is TRBJ2-1, the V gene TRBV3-1, with D hard to call. CDR3 length: 14 amino acids. The V end lost 1 base, the J end lost 1 base, and 5 bases lay between the germline ends. Per germline, CDR1 LGHDT and CDR2 YNNKEL (reference sequence).